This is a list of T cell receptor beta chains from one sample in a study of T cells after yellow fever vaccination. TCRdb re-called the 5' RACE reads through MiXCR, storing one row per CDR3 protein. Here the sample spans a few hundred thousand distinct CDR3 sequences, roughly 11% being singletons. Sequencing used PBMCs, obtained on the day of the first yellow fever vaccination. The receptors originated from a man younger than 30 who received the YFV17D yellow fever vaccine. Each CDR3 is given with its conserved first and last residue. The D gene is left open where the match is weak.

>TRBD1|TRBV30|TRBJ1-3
CAWRRQGLHSGNTIYF
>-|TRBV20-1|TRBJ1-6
CSARDFSSSPLHF
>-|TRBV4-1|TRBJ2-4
CASSQGLRGETKNIQYF
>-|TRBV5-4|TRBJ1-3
CASSLWGFGNTIYF
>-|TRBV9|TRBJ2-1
CASSVEGISYNEQFF
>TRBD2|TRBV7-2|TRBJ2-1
CASSKPGGGYYNEQFF
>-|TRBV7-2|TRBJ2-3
CASSFTRGGTDTQYF
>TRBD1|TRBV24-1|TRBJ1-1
CATEQGAVEAFF
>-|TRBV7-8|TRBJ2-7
CASSLGQGLIEQYF
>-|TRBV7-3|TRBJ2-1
CASSSEQGYEQFF
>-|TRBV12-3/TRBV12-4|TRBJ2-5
CASSPTWTKETQYF
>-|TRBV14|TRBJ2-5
CASSQGKGSWTYQETQYF
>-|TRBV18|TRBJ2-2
CASSPRTEGAGELFF
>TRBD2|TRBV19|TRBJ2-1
CASSIVAGGDEQFF
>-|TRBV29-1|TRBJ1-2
CSVEPLARGWNGYTF
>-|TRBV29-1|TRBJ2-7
CSVETGPTPYEQYF
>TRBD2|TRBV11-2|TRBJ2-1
CASSLGWASGGPSSYNEQFF
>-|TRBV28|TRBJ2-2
CASLGDTGELFF
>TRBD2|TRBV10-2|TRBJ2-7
CASREAGVYEQYF
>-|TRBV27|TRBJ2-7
CASSLIGTEWDEQYF
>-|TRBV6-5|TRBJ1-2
CASSYSNMGGGGYTF
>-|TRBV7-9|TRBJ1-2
CASSVRRDNYGYTF
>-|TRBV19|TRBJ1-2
CASTEGRDYGYTF
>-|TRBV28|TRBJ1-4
CASNQGATNEKLFF
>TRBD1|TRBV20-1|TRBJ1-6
CSASPIQGARASPLHF
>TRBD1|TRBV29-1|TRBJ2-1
CSTPQGVYNEQFF
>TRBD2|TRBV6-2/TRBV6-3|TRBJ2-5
CASSATSGGRETQYF
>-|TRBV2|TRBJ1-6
CASNGFRRRDIANSPLHF
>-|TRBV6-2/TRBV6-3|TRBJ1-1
CASSYALNTEAFF
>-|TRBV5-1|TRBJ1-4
CASRPNNEKLFF
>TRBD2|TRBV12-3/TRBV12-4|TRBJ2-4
CASSAPEGRSGGRNIQYF
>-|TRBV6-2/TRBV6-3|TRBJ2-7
CASRQPGYEQYF
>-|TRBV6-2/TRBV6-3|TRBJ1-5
CASSYSGGVHQHF
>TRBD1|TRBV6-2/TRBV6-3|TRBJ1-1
CASGYRGTTEAFF
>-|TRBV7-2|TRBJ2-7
CASSLFSGEFYEQYF
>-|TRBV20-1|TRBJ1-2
CSARHQTEYYGYTF
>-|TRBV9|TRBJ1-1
CASSVEGGGGTEAFF
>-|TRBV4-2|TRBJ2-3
CASSPEAQGRDTQYF
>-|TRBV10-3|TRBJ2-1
CATLTWGQGGGNEQFF
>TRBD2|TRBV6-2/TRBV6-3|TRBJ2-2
CASRSPGLAVNTGELFF
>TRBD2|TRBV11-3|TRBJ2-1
CASSLGTSGDEQFF